This record concerns one T cell receptor beta chain sequence. The data were taken from a study of blood T cell repertoires in COVID-19. Study-wide background: The cDNA or gDNA used as material had been derived from T cells, B-cell-depleted T cells, or PBMCs.

Original handling: Cell counts per sample came from amplifying reference gene primers. The method was immunoSEQ multiplex PCR; TCRdb's version includes in-frame clones alone and lacks a portion of them. Clone size and V and J calls were adopted from that table, with D and trimming inferred from the DNA. Among 200,000 to 250,000 clones, 83% were seen once, and the ten largest hold 6% to 9.5%. Trimming removed 8 bases from V and 5 bases from J, with 9 bases in between. The CDR3 spans 12 residues. Germline loops: CDR1 LGHDT, CDR2 YNNKEL (reference sequence). The V and J genes are TRBV3-1 (or the pseudogene TRBV3-2) and TRBJ2-2, with a possible D match to TRBD2 (5 bases). This sequence originates from a woman aged 45-60 years with acute or convalescent COVID-19. What was sequenced was peripheral blood. CDR3 in DNA: TGTGCCAGCGATACTAGGACCGGGGAGCTGTTTTTT. It is translated as CASDTRTGELFF.